The rows below give T cell receptor beta chains drawn from one sample of a study of blood T cell repertoires in COVID-19. Data came from immunoSEQ multiplex PCR; TCRdb stores just in-frame clones and leaves some out. The repertoire consists of 200,000 to 250,000 clones, with 65% to 85% occurring once and the leading ten covering roughly 3.5%. Sequencing was performed on PBMCs or T cells enriched from blood (not recorded which). These TCRs come from a woman aged 60 to 75 who had recovered from COVID-19. CDR3s include the opening cysteine and the closing phenylalanine or tryptophan. D genes are given only for firm matches. Not every row has a clone size; where given, it reads once, few, many or a size class.

size: NA
length: 14
D: NA
V: TRBV11-2
J: TRBJ1-3
CDR3: CASSLGSRGNTIYF
DNA: TGTGCCAGCAGCTTAGGGTCGAGAGGAAACACCATATATTTT

size: NA
length: 16
D: TRBD2
V: TRBV4-2
J: TRBJ2-1
CDR3: CASSQDLAGGRNEQFF
DNA: TGTGCCAGCAGCCAAGATCTAGCGGGGGGGCGGAATGAGCAGTTCTTC

size: NA
length: 13
D: NA
V: TRBV27
J: TRBJ2-7
CDR3: CASSSGSWYEQYF
DNA: TGTGCCAGCAGTTCGGGTTCCTGGTACGAGCAGTACTTC

size: NA
length: 15
D: TRBD1
V: TRBV5-1
J: TRBJ1-1
CDR3: CASSLGTGYDTEAFF
DNA: TGCGCCAGCAGCTTGGGGACAGGGTATGACACTGAAGCTTTCTTT

size: NA
length: 16
D: NA
V: TRBV4-1
J: TRBJ1-6
CDR3: CASSRDLGRDNSPLHF
DNA: TGCGCCAGCAGCCGAGATTTGGGCAGGGATAATTCACCCCTCCACTTT

size: NA
length: 13
D: NA
V: TRBV6-5
J: TRBJ1-3
CDR3: CASRDGDRNTIYF
DNA: TGTGCCAGCAGGGACGGGGATAGAAACACCATATATTTT

size: NA
length: 15
D: TRBD2
V: TRBV5-1
J: TRBJ2-4
CDR3: CASSLVGGGLNIQYF
DNA: TGCGCCAGCAGCTTGGTTGGCGGGGGGTTAAACATTCAGTACTTC

size: once
length: 13
D: NA
V: TRBV5-6
J: TRBJ2-5
CDR3: CASSLVSGETQYF
DNA: TGTGCCAGCAGCTTGGTCAGTGGCGAGACCCAGTACTTC

size: NA
length: 15
D: TRBD1
V: TRBV18
J: TRBJ1-6
CDR3: CASSADRGRNSPLHF
DNA: TGTGCCAGCTCGGCGGACAGGGGGCGGAATTCACCCCTCCACTTT

size: NA
length: 13
D: NA
V: TRBV12-3/TRBV12-4
J: TRBJ1-6
CDR3: CASSQGGNSPLHF
DNA: TGTGCCAGCAGCCAGGGCGGAAATTCACCCCTCCACTTT

size: NA
length: 15
D: TRBD1
V: TRBV6-6
J: TRBJ1-2
CDR3: CASLVPSTGGNGYTF
DNA: TGTGCCAGCCTCGTTCCATCTACAGGGGGTAACGGCTACACCTTC

size: NA
length: 14
D: NA
V: TRBV16
J: TRBJ1-3
CDR3: CASSQFSTGNTIYF
DNA: TGTGCCAGCAGCCAATTCAGTACTGGAAACACCATATATTTT

size: NA
length: 14
D: TRBD1
V: TRBV2
J: TRBJ2-2
CDR3: CASSRDRDTGELFF
DNA: TGTGCCAGCAGCCGGGACAGGGACACCGGGGAGCTGTTTTTT

size: NA
length: 19
D: TRBD1
V: TRBV19
J: TRBJ1-5
CDR3: CASSDNRDRGSASNQPQHF
DNA: TGTGCCAGTAGTGATAATAGGGACAGGGGGAGTGCGAGCAATCAGCCCCAGCATTTT

size: NA
length: 13
D: TRBD2
V: TRBV11-2
J: TRBJ2-7
CDR3: CASSFERGGEQYF
DNA: TGTGCCAGCAGCTTCGAACGGGGGGGCGAGCAGTACTTC

size: NA
length: 13
D: NA
V: TRBV3-1/TRBV3-2
J: TRBJ1-6
CDR3: CASSQDGVRGLHF
DNA: TGTGCCAGCAGCCAAGACGGGGTAAGGGGGCTCCACTTT

size: NA
length: 15
D: NA
V: TRBV6-5
J: TRBJ1-5
CDR3: CASSYTGNGNQPQHF
DNA: TGTGCCAGCAGTTACACAGGTAACGGCAATCAGCCCCAGCATTTT

size: NA
length: 15
D: TRBD1
V: TRBV5-1
J: TRBJ1-1
CDR3: CASSVDRGRGTEAFF
DNA: TGCGCCAGCAGCGTTGACAGGGGACGGGGCACTGAAGCTTTCTTT

size: few
length: 14
D: NA
V: TRBV7-8
J: TRBJ1-2
CDR3: CASSLSAGDYGYTF
DNA: TGTGCCAGCAGCTTATCGGCAGGGGACTATGGCTACACCTTC

size: once
length: 13
D: NA
V: TRBV6-5
J: TRBJ1-4
CDR3: CASSYLSNEKLFF
DNA: TGTGCCAGCAGTTACCTGTCTAATGAAAAACTGTTTTTT

size: NA
length: 15
D: TRBD1
V: TRBV7-9
J: TRBJ1-4
CDR3: CASSPAGTGVEKLFF
DNA: TGTGCCAGCAGCCCGGCCGGGACAGGGGTTGAAAAACTGTTTTTT

size: NA
length: 16
D: TRBD1
V: TRBV9
J: TRBJ1-3
CDR3: CASSQQGTSSGNTIYF
DNA: TGTGCCAGCAGCCAACAGGGGACTAGCTCTGGAAACACCATATATTTT

size: few
length: 16
D: NA
V: TRBV19
J: TRBJ2-1
CDR3: CASSIEGRNRYNEQFF
DNA: TGTGCCAGTAGTATAGAAGGGAGGAATCGTTACAATGAGCAGTTCTTC

size: NA
length: 15
D: NA
V: TRBV24-1
J: TRBJ2-1
CDR3: CATSDRRDTTNEQFF
DNA: TGTGCCACCAGTGATCGCCGGGACACTACTAATGAGCAGTTCTTC

size: NA
length: 16
D: TRBD2
V: TRBV27
J: TRBJ2-7
CDR3: CASRLVLSGGAYEQYF
DNA: TGTGCCAGCAGGCTAGTCCTTAGCGGGGGGGCCTACGAGCAGTACTTC

size: few
length: 13
D: TRBD1
V: TRBV30
J: TRBJ2-7
CDR3: CAWSVQGEYEQYF
DNA: TGTGCCTGGAGTGTACAGGGGGAATACGAGCAGTACTTC

size: NA
length: 15
D: TRBD1
V: TRBV5-4
J: TRBJ1-3
CDR3: CASSFGTGRRNTIYF
DNA: TGTGCCAGCAGCTTCGGGACAGGGAGGAGAAACACCATATATTTT

size: NA
length: 15
D: NA
V: TRBV9
J: TRBJ1-5
CDR3: CASSPEEGSGQPQHF
DNA: TGTGCCAGCAGCCCCGAGGAGGGGTCGGGTCAGCCCCAGCATTTT

size: once
length: 14
D: NA
V: TRBV4-3
J: TRBJ1-2
CDR3: CASSQEPGPYGYTF
DNA: TGCGCCAGCAGCCAAGAGCCAGGGCCCTATGGCTACACCTTC

size: NA
length: 14
D: NA
V: TRBV4-2
J: TRBJ1-2
CDR3: CASSLGTYDYGYTF
DNA: TGTGCCAGCAGCCTTGGGACATACGACTATGGCTACACCTTC

size: few
length: 13
D: NA
V: TRBV2
J: TRBJ1-2
CDR3: CASSEESRSGYTF
DNA: TGTGCCAGCAGTGAAGAAAGCAGGTCTGGCTACACCTTC

size: NA
length: 15
D: NA
V: TRBV4-1
J: TRBJ1-6
CDR3: CASSQDQGRNSPLHF
DNA: TGCGCCAGCAGCCAAGATCAGGGGCGGAATTCACCCCTCCACTTT

size: NA
length: 15
D: NA
V: TRBV5-6
J: TRBJ2-3
CDR3: CASSLVAGWTDTQYF
DNA: TGTGCCAGCAGCTTGGTGGCAGGGTGGACAGATACGCAGTATTTT

size: NA
length: 15
D: TRBD2
V: TRBV5-4
J: TRBJ2-5
CDR3: CASSLLGGGAETQYF
DNA: TGTGCCAGCAGCTTGCTGGGCGGGGGAGCGGAGACCCAGTACTTC

size: NA
length: 14
D: NA
V: TRBV7-9
J: TRBJ2-1
CDR3: CASSLSPGINEQFF
DNA: TGTGCCAGCAGCTTAAGCCCAGGGATCAATGAGCAGTTCTTC

size: NA
length: 14
D: TRBD1
V: TRBV11-1
J: TRBJ1-2
CDR3: CASSRTGENYGYTF
DNA: TGTGCCAGCAGCAGGACAGGGGAGAACTATGGCTACACCTTC

size: once
length: 15
D: TRBD1
V: TRBV18
J: TRBJ1-2
CDR3: CASSQTDRVSYGYTF
DNA: TGTGCCAGCTCACAGACGGACAGGGTTTCGTATGGCTACACCTTC

size: NA
length: 14
D: NA
V: TRBV14
J: TRBJ2-1
CDR3: CASSQVQGWGEQFF
DNA: TGTGCCAGCAGCCAAGTGCAGGGTTGGGGTGAGCAGTTCTTC

size: NA
length: 15
D: NA
V: TRBV13
J: TRBJ1-2
CDR3: CASSSATSGVYGYTF
DNA: TGTGCCAGCAGCTCAGCCACGTCCGGGGTCTATGGCTACACCTTC

size: once
length: 16
D: NA
V: TRBV19
J: TRBJ1-5
CDR3: CASTQRGGYSNQPQHF
DNA: TGTGCCAGTACTCAGAGGGGGGGTTATAGCAATCAGCCCCAGCATTTT

size: NA
length: 13
D: TRBD1
V: TRBV12-3/TRBV12-4
J: TRBJ1-1
CDR3: CASSLAGQGKAFF
DNA: TGTGCCAGCAGTTTAGCGGGACAGGGAAAAGCTTTCTTT

size: NA
length: 13
D: NA
V: TRBV10-3
J: TRBJ2-1
CDR3: CAISFDQYNEQFF
DNA: TGTGCCATCAGCTTTGATCAGTACAATGAGCAGTTCTTC

size: NA
length: 14
D: NA
V: TRBV3-1/TRBV3-2
J: TRBJ1-4
CDR3: CASSQASTNEKLFF
DNA: TGTGCCAGCAGCCAAGCATCAACTAATGAAAAACTGTTTTTT

size: NA
length: 16
D: NA
V: TRBV7-7
J: TRBJ2-6
CDR3: CASSATAGSGANVLTF
DNA: TGTGCCAGCAGCGCCACTGCCGGGTCTGGGGCCAACGTCCTGACTTTC

size: NA
length: 17
D: NA
V: TRBV11-2
J: TRBJ2-4
CDR3: CASSSLEGFLAKNIQYF
DNA: TGTGCCAGCAGCTCATTAGAGGGATTCCTAGCCAAAAACATTCAGTACTTC

size: NA
length: 14
D: NA
V: TRBV7-2
J: TRBJ1-1
CDR3: CASSPSLMNTEAFF
DNA: TGTGCCAGCAGTCCTAGTTTGATGAACACTGAAGCTTTCTTT

size: few
length: 15
D: TRBD1
V: TRBV6-5
J: TRBJ1-2
CDR3: CASSQGPGTGDGYTF
DNA: TGTGCCAGCAGCCAGGGTCCCGGGACAGGGGATGGCTACACCTTC

size: NA
length: 14
D: TRBD1
V: TRBV24-1
J: TRBJ1-2
CDR3: CATSDPDRATGYTF
DNA: TGTGCCACCAGTGATCCGGACAGGGCGACAGGCTACACCTTC

size: NA
length: 15
D: TRBD1
V: TRBV6-5
J: TRBJ2-1
CDR3: CASTLRTGGFIEQFF
DNA: TGTGCCAGCACCCTCCGGACAGGGGGCTTCATTGAGCAGTTCTTC

size: NA
length: 16
D: TRBD1
V: TRBV4-1
J: TRBJ1-2
CDR3: CASSPPPGQGTHGYTF
DNA: TGCGCCAGCAGCCCACCCCCGGGACAGGGAACCCATGGCTACACCTTC

size: few
length: 16
D: NA
V: TRBV15
J: TRBJ1-6
CDR3: CATSSLTTGWNSPLHF
DNA: TGTGCCACCAGCAGCCTCACCACAGGGTGGAATTCACCCCTCCACTTT

size: few
length: 15
D: TRBD1
V: TRBV7-2
J: TRBJ2-7
CDR3: CASSLEGQVYYEQYF
DNA: TGTGCCAGCAGCTTAGAGGGACAGGTCTACTACGAGCAGTACTTC